Presented here are 2 T cell receptor beta chains from one specimen sequenced in a study of untreated major depressive disorder. Study results and limitations: Depressed patients' CD4+ T cells carried increased TRBV05-01 (Vbeta 5.1) usage versus control CD4+ T cells.

Repertoires were generated with immunoSEQ multiplex PCR, while TCRdb's copy carries only in-frame clones and drops some. The table has more than 10,000 clones, about nine tenths seen once; the top ten hold around 0.83%. Antigens of these TCRs are unknown. Sequencing was performed on CD4+ T cells from PBMCs. The source is a man younger than 45 with major depressive disorder.

V usage is TRBV18 and J usage is TRBJ2-1, with D perhaps assigned TRBD1 or TRBD2 (5 bases each). Trimming took off 0 bases at V and 5 bases at J, with 17 bases between the two ends. Germline V lookup: CDR1 KGHSH, CDR2 LQKENI. The CDR3 sequence is 17 residues long. In DNA form, the CDR3 reads TGTGCCAGCTCACCACCTTCCCCCCTCGGGGCTAACAATGAGCAGTTCTTC. It yields the protein CASSPPSPLGANNEQFF.

The chain uses TRBV29-1 and TRBJ1-1; TRBD1 is a possible D gene (6 bases). V lost 7 bases and J 3 bases, leaving 18 bases between the germline ends. This CDR3 has 14 residues. CDR1 and CDR2 from the germline V gene are SQVTM and ANQGSEA. This CDR3 is CSARSTGRYTEAFF. CDR3 coding DNA: TGCAGCGCCCGGTCCACAGGGAGGTACACTGAAGCTTTCTTT.